This TCR beta chain was sequenced in a study of blood T cell repertoires in COVID-19. The overall study: Acute-phase and convalescent COVID-19 samples originated in the United States, Italy and Spain. The analysed material was cDNA or gDNA that came from T cells, B-cell-depleted T cells, or PBMCs.

Original methodology: Researchers report that nucleated cell counts were estimated from reference gene primer amplification. Libraries were prepared by immunoSEQ multiplex PCR; TCRdb keeps only in-frame clonotypes and omits some of them. The V and J calls and clone size come from that table; D and trimming were worked out from the DNA. The sample contains 25,000 to 30,000 clones, around 82% of which appear only once. CDR1 is SGHRS, CDR2 YFSETQ, per germline. The V end lost 1 base, the J end lost 3 bases, and 14 bases lay between the germline ends. CDR3 length: 16 amino acids. The chain combines TRBV5-1 with TRBJ2-1; D possibly corresponds to TRBD1 (5 bases). Sequencing was done on a sample of peripheral blood. This receptor was taken from a man aged 80 or over with active or convalescent COVID-19. Written as DNA, the CDR3 is TGCGCCAGCAGCTTGCAAGGACAACCCGACTACAATGAGCAGTTCTTC. Its translation: CASSLQGQPDYNEQFF.